The 25 T cell receptor beta chains given below trace back to one sample, sequenced in a study of cytomegalovirus exposure and HLA in healthy donors. Libraries were prepared by immunoSEQ multiplex PCR; TCRdb keeps only in-frame clonotypes and omits some of them. The sample consists of roughly 130,000 clones, nearly 90% of them appearing once. The specimen was PBMCs. These receptor sequences come from a young man in good health and CMV-seronegative.

This chain connects TRBV6-6 to TRBJ1-1; D call uncertain. With 5 bases removed from V and 3 bases from J, the gap between germline ends came to 4 bases. The CDR3 runs to 11 residues. Germline CDR1 MNHNY, CDR2 SVGAGI (reference sequence). Here the CDR3 DNA reads TGTGCCAGCAGTATCTACACTGAAGCTTTCTTT. Translated, it gives CASSIYTEAFF.

V is TRBV19 and J is TRBJ2-7; possible D gene TRBD2, 6 bases. V was cut by 4 bases and J by 2 bases, with 21 bases left in between. Germline CDR1 reads LNHDA; CDR2 reads SQIVND (reference sequence). The CDR3 totals 17 residues. CDR3 region: CASSTASGGVVPYEQYF. For the CDR3, the DNA is TGTGCCAGTAGTACTGCGTCGGGCGGGGTCGTCCCCTACGAGCAGTACTTC.

The CDR3 sequence: CSVLRGNYGYTF. CDR3 nucleotide sequence: TGCAGCGTCCTCAGGGGTAACTATGGCTACACCTTC. This rearrangement joins TRBV29-1 to TRBJ1-2; TRBD1 might be the D (6 bases). The CDR3 sequence is 12 residues long. Trimming stripped 6 bases from V and 1 base from J, with 9 bases between. From germline, CDR1 is SQVTM and CDR2 ANQGSEA.

The chain combines TRBV6-5 with TRBJ2-2; no clear D gene. Germline V gene lookup returns CDR1 MNHEY and CDR2 SVGAGI. The germline V and J ends were trimmed by 0 bases and 2 bases, with 10 bases remaining between them. The CDR3 contains 16 residues. This CDR3 is CASSYSLSLNTGELFF. CDR3 DNA sequence: TGTGCCAGCAGTTACTCGCTAAGTCTCAACACCGGGGAGCTGTTTTTT.

The V call is TRBV6-5, the J call TRBJ2-5; D is unresolved. CDR1 is MNHEY, CDR2 SVGAGI, per germline. This CDR3 has 15 amino acids. The V end lost 0 bases, the J end lost 1 base, and 9 bases lay between the germline ends. CDR3 amino acids: CASSYSTTLQETQYF. The CDR3, as DNA: TGTGCCAGCAGTTACTCGACAACCCTCCAAGAGACCCAGTACTTC.

This clone was counted only a few times. In DNA form, the CDR3 reads TGTGCCAGCAGCTACGGACTAGCGGGGGCTGCGCAGTATTTT. It is translated as CASSYGLAGAAQYF. V and J are TRBV7-7 and TRBJ2-3; TRBD2 aligns across 13 bases. This CDR3 region has 14 residues. With 4 bases clipped from V and 10 bases from J, the junction kept 5 bases outside the gene matches. Looked up from germline, CDR1 is SSHAT and CDR2 is FNYEAQ (reference sequence).

The chain carries TRBV10-3 and TRBJ2-7, with D perhaps matching TRBD1 (6 bases). CDR1 and CDR2 from the germline V gene are ENHRY and SYGVKD. The CDR3 has 14 residues. Trimming left V 3 bases short and J 0 bases short, with 9 bases between. DNA for the CDR3: TGTGCCATCAGTGATGGGGGCCTCTCCTACGAGCAGTACTTC. It yields the protein CAISDGGLSYEQYF.

This clone was counted a single time. The chain has TRBV19 and TRBJ1-1; D might be TRBD1 (6 bases). Trimming pared 4 bases from V and 1 base from J, leaving 13 bases between. Germline-derived CDR1 and CDR2 are LNHDA and SQIVND (reference sequence). The CDR3 is 15 residues long. CDR3 protein: CASSNLRTANTEAFF. CDR3 nucleotides: TGTGCCAGTAGTAATTTGCGGACAGCGAACACTGAAGCTTTCTTT.

The chain joins TRBV7-3 to TRBJ1-1, with D possibly being TRBD1 (5 bases). The CDR3 has 14 amino acids. In germline, CDR1 is SGHTA, CDR2 FQGTGA. Trimming removed 2 bases at V and 5 bases at J, with 12 bases between. The CDR3 region has the DNA TGTGCCAGCAGCTTAGGCGCAGGGAAGACTGAAGCTTTCTTT. Translating gives CASSLGAGKTEAFF.

CDR3 region: CASSLDQEEQYF. The DNA for the CDR3 is TGTGCCAGCAGCTTGGATCAGGAAGAGCAGTACTTC. The genes are TRBV5-5 and TRBJ2-7; D gene unclear. The CDR3 loop spans 12 amino acids. Trimming shortened V by 0 bases and J by 7 bases, and 8 bases separated the two germline ends. Germline CDR1 SGHKS, CDR2 YYEKEE (reference sequence). The whole variable domain, remainder taken from reference TRBV5-5 and TRBJ2-7, is DAGVTQSPTHLIKTRGQQVTLRCSPISGHKSVSWYQQVLGQGPQFIFQYYEKEERGRGNFPDRFSARQFPNYSSELNVNALLLGDSALYLCASSLDQEEQYFGPGTRLTVT.

V and J are TRBV4-1 and TRBJ1-2; 7 bases align to TRBD1. The CDR3 covers 15 residues. Trimming took 1 base from V and 2 from J; bases not matched to a gene: 4. Germline CDR1 MGHRA, CDR2 YSYEKL. In nucleotides, the CDR3 is TGCGCCAGCAGCCAAGTGCCGGGACAGAACTATGGCTACACCTTC. Its translation: CASSQVPGQNYGYTF.

This clone was counted once. The chain employs TRBV7-6 and TRBJ2-2; D is unclear. Trimming took 5 bases from V and 7 from J, leaving 8 bases between them. CDR1 and CDR2 (germline): SGHVS, FNYEAQ. There are 12 residues in the CDR3. The CDR3 DNA follows: TGTGCCAGCAGCCCAGGTGTCGGGGAGCTGTTTTTT. This sequence encodes CASSPGVGELFF.

V is TRBV21-1 and J is TRBJ2-7; the D call TRBD1 from the table was never checked on the DNA. TRBV21-1 is deemed a pseudogene. The CDR3 runs to 20 residues. The CDR3: CASSKGRGRGPLHSSYEQYF. The DNA of the CDR3 is TGTGCCAGCAGCAAGGGTCGGGGCAGGGGGCCTTTACATAGCTCCTACGAGCAGTACTTC.

This sequence joins TRBV5-1 and TRBJ1-3; D possibly corresponds to TRBD1 (6 bases). Between the trimmed V and J ends, which lost 4 bases and 2 bases, there was a span of 13 bases. The CDR3 extends over 15 amino acids. The V gene's germline CDR1 is SGHRS and CDR2 YFSETQ. In DNA form, the CDR3 reads TGCGCCAGCAGCATACAGGGAGTCCCTGGAAACACCATATATTTT. This translates into CASSIQGVPGNTIYF.

The chain carries TRBV10-1 and TRBJ1-2, with TRBD1 matching over 7 bases. CDR3 length: 15 amino acids. Germline assignment: CDR1 WNHNN and CDR2 SYGVQD (reference sequence). V lost 2 bases to trimming and J lost 4 bases; unmatched junction nucleotides: 7. The CDR3 protein is CASSEPYGTAYGYTF. The CDR3 DNA reads TGCGCCAGCAGTGAGCCGTACGGGACAGCCTATGGCTACACCTTC.

This clone was seen a few times. V is TRBV28 and J is TRBJ1-6, with D perhaps matching TRBD1 (5 bases). This CDR3 region has 16 residues. Between the trimmed V and J ends, which lost 3 bases and 2 bases, there was a span of 11 bases. Germline CDR1 MDHEN, CDR2 SYDVKM. In DNA form, the CDR3 reads TGTGCCAGCAGTTTCCGACAGCGTGCCTATAATTCACCCCTCCACTTT. Translation: CASSFRQRAYNSPLHF.

This clone was observed a handful of times. For the CDR3, the DNA is TGTGCCAGCAGTGGTAGCGGGGGGACCTCCTACAATGAGCAGTTCTTC. This translates into CASSGSGGTSYNEQFF. The genes are TRBV6-1 and TRBJ2-1; 10 bases align to TRBD2. The germline V gene has CDR1 MNHNS and CDR2 SASEGT. The trim removed 4 bases at V and 0 bases at J, leaving 3 bases unmatched. The CDR3 runs 16 residues.

CDR3 nucleotide sequence: TGTGCCAGTAAGCGGGGGATATATAATTCACCCCTCCACTTT. Protein sequence: CASKRGIYNSPLHF. The rearrangement uses TRBV19 and TRBJ1-6, with D possibly being TRBD1 (5 bases). Germline V gives CDR1 LNHDA, CDR2 SQIVND (reference sequence). Trimming took off 7 bases at V and 4 bases at J, with 11 bases between the two ends. This CDR3 spans 14 amino acids.

The chain combines TRBV7-9 with TRBJ1-5, with TRBD1 matching over 7 bases. V lost 9 bases, J lost 2 bases, and 7 bases stayed unmatched. Germline assignment: CDR1 SEHNR and CDR2 FQNEAQ (reference sequence). The length of the CDR3 is 14 residues. The CDR3 sequence: CASSDREGNQPQHF. The CDR3 DNA reads as TGTGCCAGTAGCGACAGGGAGGGCAATCAGCCCCAGCATTTT.

Only one count was recorded for this clone. This sequence joins TRBV9 and TRBJ2-7, with D possibly matching TRBD1 (6 bases). This CDR3 region has 14 residues. The V and J ends lost 3 bases and 3 bases respectively, with 13 bases between them. Germline CDR1 is SGDLS and CDR2 is YYNGEE. The CDR3 coding sequence is TGTGCCAGCAGCGCATCGGACAGACACTACGAGCAGTACTTC. Its protein is CASSASDRHYEQYF.

The V and J genes are TRBV2 and TRBJ2-7; D is ambiguous. The CDR3 is 13 amino acids. The V end was cut by 6 bases, the J end by 3 bases, with 12 bases between. Germline CDR1 is SNHLY and CDR2 is FYNNEI. CDR3 in DNA: TGTGCCAGCAGGACCGATACAGACTACGAGCAGTACTTC. Translated, it gives CASRTDTDYEQYF.

The chain joins TRBV11-1 to TRBJ2-1, with 8 bases aligning to TRBD2. V was clipped by 5 bases and J by 5 bases; unmatched bases: 5. The V gene's germline CDR1 is SGHAT and CDR2 FQDESV (reference sequence). This CDR3 comprises 14 residues. The CDR3 sequence is CASSPRTSHNEQFF. The CDR3 nucleotides are TGTGCCAGCAGCCCGAGGACTAGCCACAATGAGCAGTTCTTC.

The chain has TRBV5-6 and TRBJ1-2; 8 bases map to TRBD1. Germline values: CDR1 SGHDT, CDR2 YYEEEE. J was trimmed by 6 bases and V by 0 bases; bases with no gene match: 7. This CDR3 spans 15 amino acids. In DNA, the CDR3 is TGTGCCAGCAGCTTGGGCAGGGGGCATCTGGATGGCTACACCTTC. This encodes CASSLGRGHLDGYTF. The full variable domain, with the rest looked up from reference TRBV5-6 and TRBJ1-2, is DAGVTQSPTHLIKTRGQQVTLRCSPKSGHDTVSWYQQALGQGPQFIFQYYEEEERQRGNFPDRFSGHQFPNYSSELNVNALLLGDSALYLCASSLGRGHLDGYTFGSGTRLTVV.

This rearrangement joins TRBV7-2 to TRBJ2-5; unclear D gene. This CDR3 has 17 residues. Between the trimmed V and J ends, which lost 4 bases and 0 bases, there was a span of 18 bases. CDR1 is SGHTA, CDR2 FQGNSA, per germline. CDR3 region: CASSYRSFRKYQETQYF. The DNA of the CDR3 is TGTGCCAGCAGCTATAGGAGTTTTAGAAAGTACCAAGAGACCCAGTACTTC.

The chain combines TRBV5-4 with TRBJ2-1, with a weak D call TRBD2 (6 bases). Germline values: CDR1 SGHNT, CDR2 YYREEE (reference sequence). This CDR3 spans 14 amino acids. V gave up 1 base and J gave up 4 bases, with 9 bases separating them. The CDR3 region has the DNA TGTGCCAGCAGCTTGCCGGGGGAGTACAATGAGCAGTTCTTC. Translated: CASSLPGEYNEQFF.